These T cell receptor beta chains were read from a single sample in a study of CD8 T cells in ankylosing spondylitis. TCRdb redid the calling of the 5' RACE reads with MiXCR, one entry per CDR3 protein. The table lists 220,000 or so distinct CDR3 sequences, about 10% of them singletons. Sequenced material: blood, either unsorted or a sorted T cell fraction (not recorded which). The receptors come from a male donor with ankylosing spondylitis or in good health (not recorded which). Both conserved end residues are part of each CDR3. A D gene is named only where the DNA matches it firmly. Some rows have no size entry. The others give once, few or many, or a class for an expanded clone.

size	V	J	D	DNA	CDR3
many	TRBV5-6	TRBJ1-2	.	TGTGCCAGCAGCTACGAACAAACAGGCAGCTACACCTTC	CASSYEQTGSYTF
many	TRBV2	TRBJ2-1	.	TGTGCCAGCAGTGCCCTACCGGACCCCAATGAGCAGTTCTTC	CASSALPDPNEQFF
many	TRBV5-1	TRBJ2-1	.	TGCGCCAGCAGCTTGTCACAGGGTGGGGGTGAGCAGTTCTTC	CASSLSQGGGEQFF
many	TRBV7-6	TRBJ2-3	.	TGTGCCAGCAGCCGCCAACTGGCGGCGCCAGATACGCAGTATTTT	CASSRQLAAPDTQYF
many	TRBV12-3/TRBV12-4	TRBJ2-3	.	TGTGCCAGCAGATTCACAGATACGCAGTATTTT	CASRFTDTQYF
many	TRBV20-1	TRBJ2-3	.	TGCAGTGTGCCTGGACTATCCACAGATACGCAGTATTTT	CSVPGLSTDTQYF
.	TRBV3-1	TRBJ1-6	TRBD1	TGTGCCAGCAGCCGACAGACCGGGACAGGGAGCTCCTATAATTCACCCCTCCACTTT	CASSRQTGTGSSYNSPLHF
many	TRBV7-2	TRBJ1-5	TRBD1	TGTGCCAGCAGCTGTTACCGGGACAGGGCGACCACGCTGCGGGAAGGCAATCAGCCCCAGCATTTT	CASSCYRDRATTLREGNQPQHF
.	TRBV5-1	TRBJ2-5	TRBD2	TGCGCCAGCAGCCCCAGGACTAGCGGGGGGCCCTACCAAGAGACCCAGTACTTC	CASSPRTSGGPYQETQYF
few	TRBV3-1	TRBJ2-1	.	TGTGCCAGCAGCCCCGACGGGAGTCCCCCCAGGAATGAGCAGTTCTTC	CASSPDGSPPRNEQFF
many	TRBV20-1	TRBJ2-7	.	TGCAGTGCTATTAATCCCCGACGCGGGACCTCCTACGAGCAGTACTTC	CSAINPRRGTSYEQYF
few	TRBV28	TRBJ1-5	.	TGTGCCAGCAGTTTAGGGGGCCCTCACAATCAGCCCCAGCATTTT	CASSLGGPHNQPQHF
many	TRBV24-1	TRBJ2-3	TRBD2	TGTGCCACCAGTCCGCGGGGGGGCATGACAGATACGCAGTATTTT	CATSPRGGMTDTQYF
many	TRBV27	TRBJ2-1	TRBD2	TGTGCCAGCAGTCAAACTACGACTAGCAGTTGGTACAATGAGCAGTTCTTC	CASSQTTTSSWYNEQFF
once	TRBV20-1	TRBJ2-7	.	TGCAGTGCTAGAAGGCAGGCGGTATACGAGCAGTACTTC	CSARRQAVYEQYF
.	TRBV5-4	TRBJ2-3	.	TGTGCCATGCGACTAGGGGGGACAGATACGCAGTGTTTT	CAMRLGGTDTQCF
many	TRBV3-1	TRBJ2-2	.	TGTGCCAGCAGCTGGCCGGGTAGCGGGGAGCTGTTTTTT	CASSWPGSGELFF
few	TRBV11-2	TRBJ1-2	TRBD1	TGTGCCAGCAGCGCCAGGGTCGTAGGTAGACAGGGTCTCAACTATGGCTACACCTTC	CASSARVVGRQGLNYGYTF
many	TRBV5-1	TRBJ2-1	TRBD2	TGCGCCAGCAGCTTGGAAAGGGGACTAGCGGGGGCCTACTACAATGAGCAGTTCTTC	CASSLERGLAGAYYNEQFF
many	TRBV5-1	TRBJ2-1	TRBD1	TGCGCCAGCAGCACGGGACAGGAGGCCTTCAATGAGCAGTTCTTC	CASSTGQEAFNEQFF
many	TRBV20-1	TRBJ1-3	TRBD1	TGCAGTGCCTACGACAGGGGTGGAAACACCATATATTTT	CSAYDRGGNTIYF
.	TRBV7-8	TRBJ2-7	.	TGTGCCAGCAGCTCCCGGATGGAGCAGTACTTC	CASSSRMEQYF
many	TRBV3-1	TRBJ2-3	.	TGTGCCAGCAGCCCCCCGACGGTTGCAGATACGCAGTATTTT	CASSPPTVADTQYF
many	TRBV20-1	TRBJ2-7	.	TGCAGTGCTAGAGAATGGGGAGCGTGGGAGCAGTACTTC	CSAREWGAWEQYF
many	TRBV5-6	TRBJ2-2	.	TGTGCCAGCAGCTTGGCAAACGGATACACCGGGGAGCTGTTTTTT	CASSLANGYTGELFF
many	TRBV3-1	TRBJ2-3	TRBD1	TGTGCCAGCAGCCATGGTATTCCGGGACAGGGGGTGAGCACAGATACGCAGTATTTT	CASSHGIPGQGVSTDTQYF
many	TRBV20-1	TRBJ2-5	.	TGCAGTGCTTCCGATGGGCCCCAAGAGACCCAGTACTTC	CSASDGPQETQYF
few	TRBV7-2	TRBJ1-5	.	TGTGCCAGCAGCTCCCATGCCGACCAGCCCCAGCATTTT	CASSSHADQPQHF
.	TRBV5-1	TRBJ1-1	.	TGCGCCAGCAGCTTTAACAGGGACAACACTGAAGCTTTCTTT	CASSFNRDNTEAFF